This T cell receptor (beta chain) is from a study of T-cell reconstitution after alpha-beta-depleted transplantation in children. A word on this clonotype: Antigen: not known.

Study-wide results and limits: The origin of alpha-beta T cells about two months after transplant was reportedly several hundred expanded graft clones. The main origin of T-cell counts and diversity one year after transplant was newly produced T cells. Recipient T cells and thymic progenitors that survived gave rise to the high TCRbeta diversity observed at day 60 in some patients.

CDR3 length: 13 amino acids. Germline values: CDR1 SNHLY, CDR2 FYNNEI. V was cut by 7 bases and J by 4 bases, with 10 bases left in between. Researchers prepared the TCRbeta library using unique molecular identifiers, the study reports. TCRdb used MiXCR to reprocess the PCR reads, holding one entry per CDR3 protein. The data contain 110,000 or so distinct CDR3 sequences, around 6.4% of them singletons. The input for sequencing was PBMCs, mostly from graft donor cells, taken 360 days after TCRalphabeta/CD19-depleted stem cell transplant. This TCR was recovered from a male patient between 2 and 10 years old who had a stem cell transplant for acute lymphoblastic leukemia, so the T cells may come from the graft donor. The chain has TRBV2 and TRBJ2-2; the D gene is possibly TRBD1 (6 bases). As DNA, the CDR3 is TGTGCCAGCATCGGCAGGGGCACCGGGGAGCTGTTTTTT. This codes for CASIGRGTGELFF. The entire variable domain, with the rest obtained from reference TRBV2 and TRBJ2-2, is as follows: EPEVTQTPSHQVTQMGQEVILRCVPISNHLYFYWYRQILGQKVEFLVSFYNNEISEKSEIFDDQFSVERPDGSNFTLKIRSTKLEDSAMYFCASIGRGTGELFFGEGSRLTVL.